This is a list of T cell receptor beta chains from one sample in a study of T-cell memory formation after mild COVID-19. TCRdb analysed the 5' RACE reads with MiXCR anew, one entry per CDR3 protein. The repertoire holds 160,000 or so distinct CDR3 sequences, with around a third as singletons. Sequencing was performed on PBMCs or a T cell subset sorted from them (not recorded which). These receptors all come from an adult woman who had mild COVID-19 (a few samples of this study predate the infection). Cell type and time point are not known. Each CDR3 is given with its conserved first and last residue. A D gene is named only where the DNA matches it firmly. Clone sizes are given selectively: once, few, many, or a class where the clone is expanded.

15,TRBJ2-7,TRBD1,-,TRBV20-1,TGCAGTGCTGGACACCCGGGACAGGGGGACTCCGAGCAGTACTTC,CSAGHPGQGDSEQYF
12,TRBJ1-1,-,-,TRBV29-1,TGCAGCGTTGAAGGCAGGGCCACTGAAGCTTTCTTT,CSVEGRATEAFF
17,TRBJ2-4,-,-,TRBV5-1,TGCGCCAGCAGCTTGGAGGGGCAGTTTCTAGCCAAAAACATTCAGTACTTC,CASSLEGQFLAKNIQYF
13,TRBJ1-2,-,-,TRBV24-1,TGTGCCACCAGTGATAGCTCGAACTATGGCTACACCTTC,CATSDSSNYGYTF
15,TRBJ2-1,-,-,TRBV3-1,TGTGCCAGCAGCCATAGACTAGTTAATTCCAATGAGCAGTTCTTC,CASSHRLVNSNEQFF
14,TRBJ2-5,-,-,TRBV7-9,TGTGCCAGCAGCGGAATATTAGGGATGGAGACCCAGTACTTC,CASSGILGMETQYF
13,TRBJ2-1,-,-,TRBV6-5,TGTGCCAGCAGTTACGGGAAATACAATGAGCAGTTCTTC,CASSYGKYNEQFF
15,TRBJ2-3,TRBD2,-,TRBV7-6,TGTGCCAGCAGCTCAACTAGCGGGTTCGGAGATACGCAGTATTTT,CASSSTSGFGDTQYF
15,TRBJ2-7,TRBD2,-,TRBV7-6,TGTGCCAGCAGCTTATGGGGAGCGGGGGGGAACGAGCAGTACTTC,CASSLWGAGGNEQYF
17,TRBJ2-1,TRBD2,-,TRBV7-8,TGTGCCAGCAGCCAGCAGGCGACTAGCGGGGGGTTCAATGAGCAGTTCTTC,CASSQQATSGGFNEQFF
11,TRBJ2-1,-,few,TRBV29-1,TGCAGCGTTGAGTGGGGGCATGAGCAGTTCTTC,CSVEWGHEQFF
14,TRBJ1-2,TRBD1,many,TRBV5-1,TGCGCCAGCAGCTTGTTAACAGGGGACTATGGCTACACCTTC,CASSLLTGDYGYTF
14,TRBJ2-1,-,-,TRBV2,TGTGCCAGCAGTGCGGGACCAGGACTCGGGGAGCAGTTCTTC,CASSAGPGLGEQFF
12,TRBJ1-5,-,-,TRBV24-1,TGTGCCACCAGTGATTTGGGGTGGCCCCAGCATTTT,CATSDLGWPQHF
16,TRBJ2-2,-,-,TRBV5-1,TGCGCCAGCAGCTTGGATCCGGGGGTGAACACCGGGGAGCTGTTTTTT,CASSLDPGVNTGELFF
15,TRBJ2-7,-,-,TRBV7-2,TGTGCCAGCAGCTCTCCTAATCACGGTACCTACGAGCAGTACTTC,CASSSPNHGTYEQYF
15,TRBJ1-1,TRBD1,-,TRBV4-1,TGCGCCAGCAGCCAATTAAACAGGGGCGGCACTGAAGCTTTCTTT,CASSQLNRGGTEAFF
15,TRBJ2-3,TRBD1,-,TRBV6-2/TRBV6-3,TGTGCCAGCATACCCGGGACAGTTACCCCAGATACGCAGTATTTT,CASIPGTVTPDTQYF
14,TRBJ1-5,-,-,TRBV6-2/TRBV6-3,TGTGCCAGCAGCCCCGCCCAGGGGAATCAGCCCCAGCATTTT,CASSPAQGNQPQHF
16,TRBJ2-2,-,-,TRBV12-3/TRBV12-4,TGTGCCAGCAGTTTGGGCGGCCTTGCGAACACCGGGGAGCTGTTTTTT,CASSLGGLANTGELFF
14,TRBJ2-5,-,-,TRBV7-6,TGTGCCAGCAGCAACAGAGAGGGTATAGAGACCCAGTACTTC,CASSNREGIETQYF
15,TRBJ2-1,TRBD2,few,TRBV6-2/TRBV6-3,TGTGCCAGCAGGGGGACCGGGACTAACAACAATGAGCAGTTCTTC,CASRGTGTNNNEQFF
15,TRBJ2-7,-,few,TRBV3-1,TGTGCCAGCAGCCAGGGACACCGGGAGGTCTACGAGCAGTACTTC,CASSQGHREVYEQYF
15,TRBJ1-2,-,-,TRBV7-9,TGTGCCAGCAGCTTAGTGCAAGCTCCTAACTATGGCTACACCTTC,CASSLVQAPNYGYTF
14,TRBJ2-1,-,-,TRBV3-2,TGTGCCGGCAGAATAGCACCCAAATACAATGAGCAGTTCTTC,CAGRIAPKYNEQFF
12,TRBJ2-2,-,few,TRBV4-2,TGTGCCAGCAGCCAGGGGGACGGGGAGCTGTTTTTT,CASSQGDGELFF
15,TRBJ2-2,TRBD2,few,TRBV20-1,TGCAGTGCCCCGTGGGCGGGAGGGGGAACCGGGGAGCTGTTTTTT,CSAPWAGGGTGELFF
18,TRBJ2-2,TRBD2,few,TRBV2,TGTGCCACTATGGGACTAGCGGGAACCTCCTCCAGGACCGGGGAGCTGTTTTTT,CATMGLAGTSSRTGELFF
15,TRBJ1-3,TRBD1,few,TRBV7-9,TGTGCCAGCAGCCTAGGACAGGGCGAGGCAAACACCATATATTTT,CASSLGQGEANTIYF
14,TRBJ1-3,-,few,TRBV12-3/TRBV12-4,TGTGCCAGCAGCTACGACAGCTCTGGAAACACCATATATTTT,CASSYDSSGNTIYF
15,TRBJ2-5,TRBD2,-,TRBV6-6,TGTGCCAGCAGTTCCTCTAGCGGGGGGGCTGGGACCCAGTACTTC,CASSSSSGGAGTQYF
19,TRBJ2-7,TRBD2,-,TRBV7-8,TGTGCCAGCAGCTTCGTTCTCTCCGGGACTAGCGGGAGATTGGACGAGCAGTACTTC,CASSFVLSGTSGRLDEQYF
16,TRBJ2-5,TRBD2,few,TRBV4-2,TGTGCCAGCAGCCAGGTTGCTAGCGGGGGCACAGAGACCCAGTACTTC,CASSQVASGGTETQYF
14,TRBJ1-1,-,-,TRBV20-1,TGCAGTGCTTGGTCGGAAAGGAGGAGCACTGAAGCTTTCTTT,CSAWSERRSTEAFF
15,TRBJ2-7,-,-,TRBV12-3/TRBV12-4,TGTGCCAGCAGTTTAACCGGGAAGAGCTCCTACGAGCAGTACTTC,CASSLTGKSSYEQYF
14,TRBJ2-3,-,-,TRBV24-1,TGTGCCACCAGTGGCGGAGCGGGCACAGATACGCAGTATTTT,CATSGGAGTDTQYF
16,TRBJ2-7,TRBD2,-,TRBV20-1,TGCAGTGCTAGAGATAGTTGGAACGGGAGGGGGTACGAGCAGTACTTC,CSARDSWNGRGYEQYF
15,TRBJ2-1,TRBD1,-,TRBV4-3,TGCGCCAGCATCCAAGGACAGGGGTGGAACAATGAGCAGTTCTTC,CASIQGQGWNNEQFF
14,TRBJ1-1,-,-,TRBV12-3/TRBV12-4,TGTGCCAGCAGTTTGACAGAGCTGAACACTGAAGCTTTCTTT,CASSLTELNTEAFF
12,TRBJ1-2,-,few,TRBV5-1,TGCGCCAGCACAGAGGGACTATATGGCTACACCTTC,CASTEGLYGYTF
14,TRBJ2-3,-,-,TRBV18,TGTGCCAGCTCACCACGGGGTAGCACAGATACGCAGTATTTT,CASSPRGSTDTQYF
15,TRBJ1-5,-,-,TRBV19,TGTGCCAGTAGTATAAGACAACCTAGCAATCAGCCCCAGCATTTT,CASSIRQPSNQPQHF
16,TRBJ2-3,TRBD2,-,TRBV10-3,TGTGCCATCAGTGAGTCCAATAGCGGGGGGAAAAATACGCAGTATTTT,CAISESNSGGKNTQYF
15,TRBJ2-7,TRBD2,-,TRBV5-1,TGCGCCAGCAGCTGGGGGACTAGCGGGGCCTACGAGCAGTACTTC,CASSWGTSGAYEQYF
13,TRBJ2-1,-,-,TRBV29-1,TGCAGCGTTGAGGCTAGACTACTCAATGAGCAGTTCTTC,CSVEARLLNEQFF
15,TRBJ2-7,-,few,TRBV20-1,TGCAGTGCTAGAATTCCGGGACGCGACTCCTACGAGCAGTACTTC,CSARIPGRDSYEQYF
15,TRBJ1-1,TRBD1,-,TRBV6-5,TGTGCCAGCAGTGAGGACAGGGGCGTGAACACTGAAGCTTTCTTT,CASSEDRGVNTEAFF
17,TRBJ2-3,TRBD1,-,TRBV7-9,TGTGCCAGCAGCTCCGTCCCGGGACAGGGGGCCGGAGATACGCAGTATTTT,CASSSVPGQGAGDTQYF
16,TRBJ1-5,-,few,TRBV24-1,TGTGCCACCAGTGATAGTAACAGCGTGGGCAATCAGCCCCAGCATTTT,CATSDSNSVGNQPQHF
13,TRBJ2-4,-,few,TRBV7-2,TGTGCCAGCACGAACCTAGCCAAAAACATTCAGTACTTC,CASTNLAKNIQYF
17,TRBJ2-1,TRBD2,-,TRBV7-9,TGTGCCAGCAGCTTTTGGACTAGCGGGTGGTCTCGCGGAGAGCAGTTCTTC,CASSFWTSGWSRGEQFF
17,TRBJ1-1,TRBD1,-,TRBV6-5,TGTGCCAGCAGACCCCGACGGGACAGGGGGCGGAACACTGAAGCTTTCTTT,CASRPRRDRGRNTEAFF
13,TRBJ2-7,-,-,TRBV28,TGTGCCAGCAGTTTATGGAGGGTAAACGAGCAGTACTTC,CASSLWRVNEQYF
15,TRBJ2-5,-,-,TRBV9,TGTGCCAGCAGCGCCGGGGGACCGCCACAAGAGACCCAGTACTTC,CASSAGGPPQETQYF
15,TRBJ2-2,TRBD2,-,TRBV20-1,TGCAGTGCTAGTTCGAGCGGGGGGGCTTACGGGGAGCTGTTTTTT,CSASSSGGAYGELFF